This TCR beta chain was sequenced for a study of regulatory T cells in long-lasting Graves disease. As to time point: newly diagnosed GD, antithyroid drugs for less than 3 months. Construction of the TCR library relied on RNA isolated from PBMCs. As regards this clonotype: Its specificity is unknown.

Through Arm-PCR of CDR3 regions and iRepertoire HTBI primers, TCR beta libraries were built. Via MiXCR, TCRdb re-called the multiplex PCR reads, giving one row per CDR3 protein. The repertoire holds roughly 500,000 distinct CDR3 sequences, 12% seen once, with about 8.9% in the top ten. General study points: Patients whose Graves' disease persisted exhibited lower TCR diversity than those newly diagnosed.

The germline V and J ends were trimmed by 2 bases and 2 bases, with 16 bases remaining between them. The CDR3 has 17 residues. The germline V gene has CDR1 MGHRA and CDR2 YSYEKL. This sample was also put to use in a study of T cells in Graves' hyperthyroidism and ophthalmopathy.

This clonotype was sampled from a woman aged 25 to 39 with Graves disease. Material: peripheral blood mononuclear cells (PBMCs), obtained at new diagnosis, from a patient treated with antithyroid drugs. J is TRBJ2-1 and V is TRBV4-1; no firm D call. CDR3 sequence reads: CASSQLVARPTYNEQFF. CDR3 nucleotide sequence: TGCGCCAGCAGCCAACTTGTGGCGCGACCCACCTACAATGAGCAGTTCTTC.